This T cell receptor beta chain came from a study of blood T cell repertoires in COVID-19. For the study at large: Whether acute or convalescent, the COVID-19 samples came from the United States, Italy and Spain. PBMCs, B-cell-depleted T cells, or T cells were the source of the cDNA or gDNA that made up the material.

As originally analysed: The assay estimated nucleated cells by amplifying reference gene primers. Profiling relied on immunoSEQ multiplex PCR, and the TCRdb table lists in-frame clones only, not all of them. V and J calls and clone size come straight from that table; D and trimming were deduced from the DNA. The sample comprises over 95,000 clones, 70% to 90% of which are singletons, and approximately 4.2% rests with the top ten. The J segment lost 4 bases and the V segment lost 7 bases, leaving 6 bases of the junction unmatched. The CDR3 loop spans 15 amino acids. CDR1 and CDR2 (germline): SNHLY, FYNNEI.

The clonotype was recovered from a woman aged 50 to 65 with acute or convalescent COVID-19. The sample consisted of peripheral blood. The chain has TRBV2 and TRBJ2-1; TRBD2 agrees at 11 bases. The CDR3 DNA sequence: TGTGCCAGCAACGAGGGACTAGCGGCGTACAATGAGCAGTTCTTC. This encodes CASNEGLAAYNEQFF. Together with reference TRBV2 and TRBJ2-1, the CDR3 gives the full variable domain: EPEVTQTPSHQVTQMGQEVILRCVPISNHLYFYWYRQILGQKVEFLVSFYNNEISEKSEIFDDQFSVERPDGSNFTLKIRSTKLEDSAMYFCASNEGLAAYNEQFFGPGTRLTVL.